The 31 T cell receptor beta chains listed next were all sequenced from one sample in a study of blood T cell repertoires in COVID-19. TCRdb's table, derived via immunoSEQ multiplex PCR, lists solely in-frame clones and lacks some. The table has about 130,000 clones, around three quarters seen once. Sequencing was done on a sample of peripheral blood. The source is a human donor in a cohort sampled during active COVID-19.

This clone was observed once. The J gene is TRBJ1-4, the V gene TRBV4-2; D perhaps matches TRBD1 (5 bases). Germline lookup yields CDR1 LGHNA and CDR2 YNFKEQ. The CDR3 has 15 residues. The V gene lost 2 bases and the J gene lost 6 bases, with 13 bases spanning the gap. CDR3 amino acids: CASSQITQGDEKLFF. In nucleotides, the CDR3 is TGTGCCAGCAGCCAAATAACTCAAGGGGATGAAAAACTGTTTTTT.

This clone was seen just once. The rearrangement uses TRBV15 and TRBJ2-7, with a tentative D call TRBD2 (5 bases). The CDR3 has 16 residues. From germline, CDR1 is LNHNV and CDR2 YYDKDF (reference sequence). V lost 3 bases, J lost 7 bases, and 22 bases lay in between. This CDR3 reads CATSSIERGSYDEQYF. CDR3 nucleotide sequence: TGTGCCACCAGCAGTATAGAGAGAGGGTCGTACGATGAGCAGTACTTC.

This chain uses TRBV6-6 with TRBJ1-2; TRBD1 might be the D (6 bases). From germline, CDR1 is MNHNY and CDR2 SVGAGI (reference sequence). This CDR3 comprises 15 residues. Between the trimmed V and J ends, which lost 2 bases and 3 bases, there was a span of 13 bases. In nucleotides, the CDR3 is TGTGCCAGCAGTTACCGTGGGGGGGCACACTATGGCTACACCTTC. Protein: CASSYRGGAHYGYTF.

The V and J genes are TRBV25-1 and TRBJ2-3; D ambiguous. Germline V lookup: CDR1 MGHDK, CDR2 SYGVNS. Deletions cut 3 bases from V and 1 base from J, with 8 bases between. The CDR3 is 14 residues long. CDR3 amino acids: CASSETGGTDTQYF. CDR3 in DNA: TGTGCCAGCAGTGAGACTGGTGGCACAGATACGCAGTATTTT.

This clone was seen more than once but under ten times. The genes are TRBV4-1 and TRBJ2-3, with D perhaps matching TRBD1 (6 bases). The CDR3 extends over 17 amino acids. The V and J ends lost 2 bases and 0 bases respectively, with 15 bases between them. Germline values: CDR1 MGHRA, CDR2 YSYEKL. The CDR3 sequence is CASSQNAGALSTDTQYF. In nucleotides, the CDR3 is TGCGCCAGCAGCCAAAACGCAGGGGCCCTTAGCACAGATACGCAGTATTTT.

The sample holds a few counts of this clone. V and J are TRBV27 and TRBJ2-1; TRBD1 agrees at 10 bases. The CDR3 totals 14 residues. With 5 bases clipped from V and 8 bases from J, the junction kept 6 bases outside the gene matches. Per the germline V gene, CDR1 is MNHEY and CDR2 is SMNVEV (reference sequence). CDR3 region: CASSPRQGADEQFF. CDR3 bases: TGTGCCAGCAGTCCCCGACAGGGGGCCGATGAGCAGTTCTTC.

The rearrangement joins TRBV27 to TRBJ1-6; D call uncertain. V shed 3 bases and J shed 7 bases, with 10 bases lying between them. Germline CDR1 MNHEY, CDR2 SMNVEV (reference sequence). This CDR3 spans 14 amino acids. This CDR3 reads CASSFGVFNSPLHF. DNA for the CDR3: TGTGCCAGCAGTTTCGGGGTCTTCAATTCACCCCTCCACTTT.

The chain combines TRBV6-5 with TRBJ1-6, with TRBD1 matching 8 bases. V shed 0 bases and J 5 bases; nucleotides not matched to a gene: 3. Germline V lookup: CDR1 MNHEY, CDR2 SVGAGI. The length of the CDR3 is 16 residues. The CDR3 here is CASSYSGQGHNSPLHF. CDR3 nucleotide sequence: TGTGCCAGCAGTTACTCCGGACAGGGACATAATTCACCCCTCCACTTT.

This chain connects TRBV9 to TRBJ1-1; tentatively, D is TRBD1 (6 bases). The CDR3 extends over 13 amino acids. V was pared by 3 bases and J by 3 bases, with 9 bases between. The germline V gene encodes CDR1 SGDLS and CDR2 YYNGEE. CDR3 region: CASSGTEYTEAFF. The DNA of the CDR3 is TGTGCCAGCAGCGGGACAGAGTACACTGAAGCTTTCTTT.

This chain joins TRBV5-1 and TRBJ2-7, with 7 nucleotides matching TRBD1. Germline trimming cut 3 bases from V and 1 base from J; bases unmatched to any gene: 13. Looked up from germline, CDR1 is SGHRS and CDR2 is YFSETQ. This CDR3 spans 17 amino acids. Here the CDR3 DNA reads TGCGCCAGCAGCTCCGATACCCGGGACAGCGGATCCTACGAGCAGTACTTC. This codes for CASSSDTRDSGSYEQYF. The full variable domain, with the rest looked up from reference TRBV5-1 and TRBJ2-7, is KAGVTQTPRYLIKTRGQQVTLSCSPISGHRSVSWYQQTPGQGLQFLFEYFSETQRNKGNFPGRFSGRQFSNSRSEMNVSTLELGDSALYLCASSSDTRDSGSYEQYFGPGTRLTVT.

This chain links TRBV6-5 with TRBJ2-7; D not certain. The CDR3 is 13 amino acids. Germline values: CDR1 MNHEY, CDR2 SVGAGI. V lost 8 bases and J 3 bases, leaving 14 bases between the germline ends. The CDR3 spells CASGPRPFYEQYF. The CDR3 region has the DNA TGTGCCAGCGGGCCCCGGCCCTTCTACGAGCAGTACTTC.

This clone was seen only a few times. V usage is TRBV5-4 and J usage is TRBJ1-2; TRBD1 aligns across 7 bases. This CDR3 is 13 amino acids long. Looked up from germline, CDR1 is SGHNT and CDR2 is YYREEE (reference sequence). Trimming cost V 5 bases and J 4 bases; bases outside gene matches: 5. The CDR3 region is CASSLDRVYGYTF. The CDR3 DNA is TGTGCCAGCAGTCTTGACAGGGTCTATGGCTACACCTTC.

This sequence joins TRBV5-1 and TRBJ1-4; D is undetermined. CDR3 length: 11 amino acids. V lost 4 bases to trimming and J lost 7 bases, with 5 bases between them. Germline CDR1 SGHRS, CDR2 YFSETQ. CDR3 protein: CASSLGEKLFF. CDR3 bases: TGCGCCAGCAGCCTCGGTGAAAAACTGTTTTTT.

CDR3 residues: CSVDLDRGAAEQYF. CDR3 bases: TGCAGCGTTGACCTAGACAGGGGGGCCGCCGAGCAGTACTTC. The chain carries TRBV29-1 and TRBJ2-7, with TRBD1 matching 9 bases. CDR3 size: 14 residues. V dropped 3 bases and J dropped 6; count of bases not matched to a gene: 9. Per germline, CDR1 SQVTM and CDR2 ANQGSEA.

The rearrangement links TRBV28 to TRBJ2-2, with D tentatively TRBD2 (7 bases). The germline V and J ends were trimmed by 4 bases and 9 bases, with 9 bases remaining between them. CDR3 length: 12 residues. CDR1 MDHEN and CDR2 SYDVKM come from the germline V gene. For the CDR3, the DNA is TGTGCCAGCAGTTCGGGGGGCTGGGAGCTGTTTTTT. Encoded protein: CASSSGGWELFF.

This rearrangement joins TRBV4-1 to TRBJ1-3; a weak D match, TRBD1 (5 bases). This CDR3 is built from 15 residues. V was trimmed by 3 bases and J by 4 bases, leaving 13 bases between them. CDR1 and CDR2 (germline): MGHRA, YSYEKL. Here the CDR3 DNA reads TGCGCCAGCAGCCATCCGGTAAAGGGGGGAAACACCATATATTTT. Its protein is CASSHPVKGGNTIYF.

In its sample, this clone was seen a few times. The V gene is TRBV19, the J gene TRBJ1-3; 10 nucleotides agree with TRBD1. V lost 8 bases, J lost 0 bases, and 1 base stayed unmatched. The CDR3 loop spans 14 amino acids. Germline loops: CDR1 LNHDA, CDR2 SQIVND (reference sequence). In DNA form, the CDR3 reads TGTGCCAGTGGACAGGGGGTCTCTGGAAACACCATATATTTT. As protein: CASGQGVSGNTIYF.

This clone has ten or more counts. The CDR3 DNA reads as TGCGCCAGCAGCTACGAGACAGGGTCCGACGAGCAGTACTTC. Its protein product is CASSYETGSDEQYF. The rearrangement links TRBV5-1 to TRBJ2-7, with TRBD1 identical over 7 bases. The CDR3 loop spans 14 amino acids. Looked up from germline, CDR1 is SGHRS and CDR2 is YFSETQ. After removal of 3 bases from V and 5 bases from J, the junction contained 8 bases not matched to a gene.

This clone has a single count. The CDR3 spells CASSSPLRTLYEQYF. The CDR3 DNA sequence: TGTGCCAGCAGTTCCCCCCTCCGGACACTCTACGAGCAGTACTTC. The chain couples TRBV28 to TRBJ2-7; a possible D gene is TRBD1 (5 bases). The germline V gene encodes CDR1 MDHEN and CDR2 SYDVKM. Trimming shortened V by 4 bases and J by 3 bases, and 16 bases separated the two germline ends. The CDR3 sequence is 15 residues long.

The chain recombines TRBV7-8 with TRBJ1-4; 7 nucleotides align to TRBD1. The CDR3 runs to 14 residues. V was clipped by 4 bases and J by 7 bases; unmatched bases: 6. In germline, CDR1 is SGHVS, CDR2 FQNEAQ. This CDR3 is CASSSTGWGEKLFF. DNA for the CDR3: TGTGCCAGCAGCTCGACAGGGTGGGGTGAAAAACTGTTTTTT.

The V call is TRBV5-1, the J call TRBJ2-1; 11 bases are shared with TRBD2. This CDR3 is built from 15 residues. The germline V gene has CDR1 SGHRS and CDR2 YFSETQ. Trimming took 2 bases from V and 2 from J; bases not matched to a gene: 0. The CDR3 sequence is CASSFSGGAYNEQFF. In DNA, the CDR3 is TGCGCCAGCAGCTTTAGCGGGGGGGCCTACAATGAGCAGTTCTTC. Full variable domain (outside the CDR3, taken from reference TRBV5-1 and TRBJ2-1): KAGVTQTPRYLIKTRGQQVTLSCSPISGHRSVSWYQQTPGQGLQFLFEYFSETQRNKGNFPGRFSGRQFSNSRSEMNVSTLELGDSALYLCASSFSGGAYNEQFFGPGTRLTVL.

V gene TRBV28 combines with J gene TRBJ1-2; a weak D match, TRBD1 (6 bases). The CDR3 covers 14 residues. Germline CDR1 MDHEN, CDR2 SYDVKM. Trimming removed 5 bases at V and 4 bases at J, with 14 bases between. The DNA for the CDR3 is TGTGCCAGCAGTCCTACAGGGTGGGTCTATGGCTACACCTTC. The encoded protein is CASSPTGWVYGYTF.

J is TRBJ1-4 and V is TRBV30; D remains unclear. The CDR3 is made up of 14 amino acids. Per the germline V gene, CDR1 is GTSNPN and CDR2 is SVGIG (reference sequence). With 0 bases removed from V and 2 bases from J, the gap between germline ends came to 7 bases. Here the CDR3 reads CAWSVAVTNEKLFF. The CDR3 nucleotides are TGTGCCTGGAGTGTAGCCGTGACTAATGAAAAACTGTTTTTT.

The CDR3 sequence: CASGRDRGSKMGYTF. The CDR3 nucleotides read TGTGCCAGCGGCCGGGACAGGGGGTCAAAAATGGGCTACACCTTC. The chain combines TRBV7-9 with TRBJ1-2; 11 bases agree with TRBD1. The germline gives CDR1 SEHNR, CDR2 FQNEAQ (reference sequence). V trimming: 8 bases; J trimming: 8 bases; junction bases outside the gene matches: 13. The CDR3 consists of 15 residues.

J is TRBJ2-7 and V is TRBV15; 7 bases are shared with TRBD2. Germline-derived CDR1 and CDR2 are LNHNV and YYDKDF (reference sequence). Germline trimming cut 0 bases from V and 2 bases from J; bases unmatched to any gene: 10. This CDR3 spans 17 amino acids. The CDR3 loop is CATSREAAGVTAYEQYF. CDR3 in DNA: TGTGCCACCAGCAGAGAGGCGGCGGGGGTGACCGCCTACGAGCAGTACTTC.

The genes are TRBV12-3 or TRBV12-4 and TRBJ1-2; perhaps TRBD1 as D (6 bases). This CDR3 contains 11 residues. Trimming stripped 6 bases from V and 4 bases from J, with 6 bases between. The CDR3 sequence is CASRTGYGYTF. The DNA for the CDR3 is TGTGCCAGCAGGACAGGCTATGGCTACACCTTC.

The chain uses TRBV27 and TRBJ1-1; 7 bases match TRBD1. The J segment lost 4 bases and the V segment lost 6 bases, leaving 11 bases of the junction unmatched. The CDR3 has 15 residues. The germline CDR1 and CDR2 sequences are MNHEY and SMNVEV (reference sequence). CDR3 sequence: CASSPLSEGATEAFF. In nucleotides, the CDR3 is TGTGCCAGCAGCCCGTTGTCGGAGGGGGCCACTGAAGCTTTCTTT.

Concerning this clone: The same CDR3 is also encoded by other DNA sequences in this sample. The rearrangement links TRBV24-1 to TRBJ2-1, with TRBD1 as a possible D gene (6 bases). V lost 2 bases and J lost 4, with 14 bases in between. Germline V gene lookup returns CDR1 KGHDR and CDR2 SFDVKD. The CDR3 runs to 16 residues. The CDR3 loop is CATSDSDSFSYNEQFF. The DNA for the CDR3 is TGTGCCACCAGTGATTCGGACAGTTTCTCTTACAATGAGCAGTTCTTC.

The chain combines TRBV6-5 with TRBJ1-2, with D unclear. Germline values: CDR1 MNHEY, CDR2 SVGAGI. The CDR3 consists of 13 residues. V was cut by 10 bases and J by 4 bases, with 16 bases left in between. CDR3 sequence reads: CATRREGGYGYTF. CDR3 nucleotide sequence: TGTGCCACCAGGAGGGAGGGCGGCTATGGCTACACCTTC.

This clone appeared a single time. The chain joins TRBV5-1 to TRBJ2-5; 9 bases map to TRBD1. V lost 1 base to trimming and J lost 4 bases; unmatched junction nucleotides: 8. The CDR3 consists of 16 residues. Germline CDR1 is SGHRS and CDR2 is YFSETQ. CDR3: CASSLNPMTGGETQYF. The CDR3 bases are TGCGCCAGCAGCTTGAACCCTATGACAGGGGGAGAGACCCAGTACTTC.

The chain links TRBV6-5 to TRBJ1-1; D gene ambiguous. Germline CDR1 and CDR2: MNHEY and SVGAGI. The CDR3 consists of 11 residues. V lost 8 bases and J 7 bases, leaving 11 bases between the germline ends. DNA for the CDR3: TGTGCCAGCGGGCGACCGGATGAAGCTTTCTTT. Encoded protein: CASGRPDEAFF.